A single sample is the source of the 3 T cell receptor beta chains below, sequenced in a study of cytomegalovirus exposure and HLA in healthy donors. The PCR had 60 Vbeta and 13 Jbeta primers. Generated by immunoSEQ multiplex PCR, the TCRdb table keeps only in-frame clones and is missing some. This sample has more than 95,000 clones, with 8% to 11% found just once. The sequencing input was PBMCs. The source of these receptors is a woman between 18 and 29 years old in good health and CMV-seropositive.

The sample holds a few counts of this clone. V is TRBV19 and J is TRBJ1-1, with a tentative D call TRBD1 (5 bases). The CDR3 runs to 14 residues. Trimming removed 3 bases from V and 4 bases from J, with 12 bases in between. Looked up from germline, CDR1 is LNHDA and CDR2 is SQIVND (reference sequence). The CDR3 nucleotides are TGTGCCAGTAGTATGCAGGGTATAGGCACTGAAGCTTTCTTT. It is translated as CASSMQGIGTEAFF.

The chain recombines TRBV5-1 with TRBJ1-1; D unresolved. There are 13 residues in the CDR3. With 1 base removed from V and 8 bases from J, the gap between germline ends came to 12 bases. CDR1 is SGHRS and CDR2 is YFSETQ in the germline V gene. CDR3 in amino acids: CASSLHGQVEAFF. The CDR3 DNA sequence: TGCGCCAGCAGCTTGCATGGGCAGGTAGAAGCTTTCTTT.

This clone was seen more than once but under ten times. Other DNA sequences from this sample encode an identical CDR3 as well. The J gene is TRBJ1-1, the V gene TRBV6-5; 8 bases line up with TRBD1. The V and J ends lost 7 bases and 5 bases, in that order; junction bases with no gene match: 3. From germline, CDR1 is MNHEY and CDR2 SVGAGI. CDR3 length: 12 amino acids. The CDR3 loop reads CASTRTGTEAFF. For the CDR3, the DNA is TGTGCCAGCACCCGGACAGGGACTGAAGCTTTCTTT.